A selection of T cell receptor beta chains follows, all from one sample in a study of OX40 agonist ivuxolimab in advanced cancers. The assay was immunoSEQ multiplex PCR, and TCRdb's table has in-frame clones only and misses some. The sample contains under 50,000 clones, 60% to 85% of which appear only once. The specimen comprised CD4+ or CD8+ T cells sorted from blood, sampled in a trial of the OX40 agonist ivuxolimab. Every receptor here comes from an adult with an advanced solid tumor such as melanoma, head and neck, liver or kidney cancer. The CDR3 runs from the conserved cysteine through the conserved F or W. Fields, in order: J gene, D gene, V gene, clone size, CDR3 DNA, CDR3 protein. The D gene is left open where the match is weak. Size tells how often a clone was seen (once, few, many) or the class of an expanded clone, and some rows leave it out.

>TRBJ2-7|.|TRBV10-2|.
TGCGCCAGCAGTGAGTCGATTGGGGTAGGTGAGCAGTACTTC
CASSESIGVGEQYF
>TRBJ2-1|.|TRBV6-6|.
TGTGCCAGCAGTTACTCGGGCTCCTACAATGAGCAGTTCTTC
CASSYSGSYNEQFF
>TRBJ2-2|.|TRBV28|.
TGTGCCAGCAGTCGGATTTCCGGGGAGCTGTTTTTT
CASSRISGELFF
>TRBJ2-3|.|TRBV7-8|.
TGTGCCAGCAGCTTAATGGGGCAACTGAGAACCTCCCCGGGAACGCAGTATTTT
CASSLMGQLRTSPGTQYF
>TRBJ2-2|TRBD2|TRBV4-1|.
TGCGCCAGCAGCCAACACAGCACTAGCGGGAGGAGGGCCGGGGAGCTGTTTTTT
CASSQHSTSGRRAGELFF
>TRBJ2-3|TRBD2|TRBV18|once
TGTGCCAGCTCACGGGCGAGCGGGAGGCCCGCTAGCACAGATACGCAGTATTTT
CASSRASGRPASTDTQYF
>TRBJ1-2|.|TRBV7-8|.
TGTGCCAGCAGCTTAGGTGGGGTTACTAACTATGGCTACACCTTC
CASSLGGVTNYGYTF
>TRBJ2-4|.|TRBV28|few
TGTGCCAGCAGCCGCAGCGGGCAGACCAAAAACATTCAGTACTTC
CASSRSGQTKNIQYF
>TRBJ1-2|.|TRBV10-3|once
TGTGCCATCAGTGAGGGGGATGGAAACTATGGCTACACCTTC
CAISEGDGNYGYTF
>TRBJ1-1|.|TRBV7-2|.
TGTGCCAGCATAGATCAGGACAGACGGAACACTGAAGCTTTCTTT
CASIDQDRRNTEAFF
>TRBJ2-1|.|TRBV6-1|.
TGTGCCAGCAGTGAAGCCGGGGGGCTTGGCAATGAGCAGTTCTTC
CASSEAGGLGNEQFF
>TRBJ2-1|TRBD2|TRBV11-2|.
TGTGCCAGCAGCAGACTAGCGGGCTCCTACAATGAGCAGTTCTTC
CASSRLAGSYNEQFF
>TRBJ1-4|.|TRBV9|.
TGTGCCAGCAGCGTAGCCCCTACAGGGGAAAAACTGTTTTTT
CASSVAPTGEKLFF
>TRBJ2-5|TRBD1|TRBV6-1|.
TGTGCCAGCAGTGCAGGGACAGGGGTAGGAGAGACCCAGTACTTC
CASSAGTGVGETQYF
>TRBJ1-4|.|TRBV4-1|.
TGCGCCAGCAGCCGAGTCCAGGGAATTAACGAAAAACTGTTTTTT
CASSRVQGINEKLFF
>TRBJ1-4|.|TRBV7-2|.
TGTGCCAGCAGCTTAGGAGGGCAGATGAATGAAAAACTGTTTTTT
CASSLGGQMNEKLFF
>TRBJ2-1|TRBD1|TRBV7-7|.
TGTGCTAGCAGCTTGGGACAGGCGAACAATGAGCAGTTCTTC
CASSLGQANNEQFF
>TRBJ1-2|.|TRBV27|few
TGTGCCAGCAGTCCCCGACGGACGACCTATGGCTACACCTTC
CASSPRRTTYGYTF
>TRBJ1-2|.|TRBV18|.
TGTGCCAGCTCTCCAGGGGTCGGCTACACCTTC
CASSPGVGYTF
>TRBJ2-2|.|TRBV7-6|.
TGTGCCAGCAGCACCCGGGACATGAACACCGGGGAGCTGTTTTTT
CASSTRDMNTGELFF
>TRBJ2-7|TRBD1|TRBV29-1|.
TGCAGCGTTGGCTTAGGCAGGGGGCGCGGGGAGCAGTACTTC
CSVGLGRGRGEQYF
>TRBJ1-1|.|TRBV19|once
TGTGCCAGTACCTCCCGGGGGCGAACTGAAGCTTTCTTT
CASTSRGRTEAFF
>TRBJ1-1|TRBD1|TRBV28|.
TGTGCCATCTCTACCACGACGACAGGGAGAGTACTCTTT
CAISTTTTGRVLF
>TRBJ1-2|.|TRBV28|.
TGTGCCAGCAAGGACACCTATGGCTACACCTTC
CASKDTYGYTF
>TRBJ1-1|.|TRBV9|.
TGTGCCAGCAGCCCCTTAGGAGGTAACACTGAAGCTTTCTTT
CASSPLGGNTEAFF
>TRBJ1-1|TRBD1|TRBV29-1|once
TGCAGCGTTGAGGGACAGGTGAACACTGAAGCTTTCTTT
CSVEGQVNTEAFF
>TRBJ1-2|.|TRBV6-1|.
TGTGCCAGCAGTGAACAGGGAGGGTATGGCTACACCTTC
CASSEQGGYGYTF
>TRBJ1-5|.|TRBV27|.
TGTGCCAGCAGCCAGGGGAAGGGTCAGCCCCAGCATTTT
CASSQGKGQPQHF
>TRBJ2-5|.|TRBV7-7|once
TGTGCTAGCAGCTTAAACACGGTTTCCCGCCCAGAGACCCAGTACTTC
CASSLNTVSRPETQYF
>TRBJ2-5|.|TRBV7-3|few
TGTGCCAGCAGCTCGGGACCTGCCACAGGGCAAGAGACCCAGTACTTC
CASSSGPATGQETQYF
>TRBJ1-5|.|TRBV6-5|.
TGTGCCAGCAGTTTAAGTAAGAATAGCAATCAGCCCCAGCATTTT
CASSLSKNSNQPQHF
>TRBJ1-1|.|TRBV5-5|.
TGTGCCAGCAGCTTGAGGGGAATTGAAGCTTTCTTT
CASSLRGIEAFF
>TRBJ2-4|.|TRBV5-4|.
TGTGCCAGCAGCTTATTTGGTGGGGTTGGAAACATTCAGTACTTC
CASSLFGGVGNIQYF
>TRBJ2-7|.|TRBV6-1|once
TGTGCCAGCAGTGAAGGCATACTAGCCACCTACGAGCAGTACTTC
CASSEGILATYEQYF
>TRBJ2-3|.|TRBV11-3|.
TGTGCCAGCAGCGACTCTTCGGATACGCAGTATTTT
CASSDSSDTQYF
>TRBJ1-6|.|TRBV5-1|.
TGCGCCAGCAGCTTGGAACGTCACTATAATTCACCCCTCCACTTT
CASSLERHYNSPLHF
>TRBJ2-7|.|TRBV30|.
TGTGCCTGGAGGGGGACGGCTTCCTACGAGCAGTACTTC
CAWRGTASYEQYF
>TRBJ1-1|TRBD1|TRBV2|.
TGTGCCACAGGGGGCCAAAGGAACACTGAAGCTTTCTTT
CATGGQRNTEAFF
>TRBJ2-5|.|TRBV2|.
TGTGCCAGCAGTGAGGGACGTACCCAAGAGACCCAGTACTTC
CASSEGRTQETQYF
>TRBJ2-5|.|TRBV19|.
TGTGCCAGTAGTATAGTTCCTGAGGCCCAGTACTTC
CASSIVPEAQYF
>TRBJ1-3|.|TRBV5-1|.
TGCGCCAGCAGCTTGGGGAGACAGCTTGGAAACACCATATATTTT
CASSLGRQLGNTIYF
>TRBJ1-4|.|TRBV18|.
TGTGCCAGCTTCAGGGCATACCGTGAAAAACTGTTTTTT
CASFRAYREKLFF
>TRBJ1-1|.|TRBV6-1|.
TGTGCCAGCAGTGAAGATTTGCCAGGGCTCCTATCCTACACTGAAGCTTTCTTT
CASSEDLPGLLSYTEAFF
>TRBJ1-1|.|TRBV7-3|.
TGTGCCAGCAGCTTATGGGGGAACACTGAAGCTTTCTTT
CASSLWGNTEAFF
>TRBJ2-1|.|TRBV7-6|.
TGTGCCAGCAGCTTAGCAGGGTTTGGGGCCAATGAGCAGTTCTTC
CASSLAGFGANEQFF
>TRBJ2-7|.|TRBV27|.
TGTGCCAGCAGTAGGCAGCAGGATAACTACGAGCAGTACTTC
CASSRQQDNYEQYF
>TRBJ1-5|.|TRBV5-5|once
TGTGCCAGCAGCTTGGAGCCAAATCGAGGTCAGCCCCAGCATTTT
CASSLEPNRGQPQHF
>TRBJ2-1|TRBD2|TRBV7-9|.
TGTGCCAGCAGCGCACCGGGACTAGCGGGAGTCAATGAGCAGTTCTTC
CASSAPGLAGVNEQFF
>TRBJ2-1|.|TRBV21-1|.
TGTGCCAGCAGCAAAGGGACTAGCGAAAACAATGAGCAGTTCTTC
CASSKGTSENNEQFF
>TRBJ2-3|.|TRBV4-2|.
TGTGCCAGCAGCCAGCGCGGGAGCACAGATACGCAGTATTTT
CASSQRGSTDTQYF
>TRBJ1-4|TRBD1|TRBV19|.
TGTGCCAGTAGTGCCCGGGACAGGGCCAAACTGTTTTTT
CASSARDRAKLFF
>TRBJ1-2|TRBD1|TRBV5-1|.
TGCGCCAGCGGACAGGCTATTTCCTCGGATGGCTACACCTTC
CASGQAISSDGYTF
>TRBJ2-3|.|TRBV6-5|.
TGTGCCAGCAGTATACAGGGTAATACGCAGTATTTT
CASSIQGNTQYF
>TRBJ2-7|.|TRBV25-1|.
TGTGCCAGCAGTGATTACAGCAATCAGCAGTACTTC
CASSDYSNQQYF
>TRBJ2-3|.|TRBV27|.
TGTGCCAGCAGGGGGAAGACTAGCACAGATACGCAGTATTTT
CASRGKTSTDTQYF